A single sample gave rise to the 27 T cell receptor beta chains below, sequenced in a study of CD8+ T cells in alopecia areata. RNA extraction was followed by reverse transcription into cDNA, which acted as the sequencing template. TCRdb's table, derived via immunoSEQ multiplex PCR, lists solely in-frame clones and lacks some. The table includes 150,000 to 200,000 clones, roughly 66% detected once. Described treatment: oral pan-JAK inhibitor, 5-10 mg twice daily. Specimen: CD4+ T cells sorted from blood, collected at week 24, from a patient treated with tofacitinib. The receptors come from a human donor with alopecia areata.

The table lists this clone with a count of one. V gene TRBV29-1 combines with J gene TRBJ2-7; a possible D gene is TRBD1 (5 bases). The CDR3 loop spans 12 amino acids. Trimming removed 5 bases at V and 0 bases at J, with 8 bases between. Germline V gives CDR1 SQVTM, CDR2 ANQGSEA. The CDR3 protein is CSVTRDSYEQYF. DNA for the CDR3: TGCAGCGTTACCAGGGACTCCTACGAGCAGTACTTC.

This chain links TRBV5-1 with TRBJ2-7, with 8 bases aligning to TRBD1. Trimming took 2 bases from V and 6 from J; bases not matched to a gene: 4. Germline V gene lookup returns CDR1 SGHRS and CDR2 YFSETQ. The CDR3 spans 13 residues. The CDR3 region has the DNA TGCGCCAGCAGCTTCCCAGGGGGCTCCGAGCAGTACTTC. This translates into CASSFPGGSEQYF.

The chain uses TRBV7-2 and TRBJ1-6; perhaps TRBD1 as D (6 bases). In germline, CDR1 is SGHTA, CDR2 FQGNSA. V lost 5 bases, J lost 7 bases, and 9 bases lay in between. This CDR3 region has 13 residues. The CDR3 region has the DNA TGTGCCAGCAGCCCGGACAGCAATTCACCCCTCCACTTT. Its protein product is CASSPDSNSPLHF.

The chain links TRBV18 to TRBJ1-5; no firm D call. The germline CDR1 and CDR2 sequences are KGHSH and LQKENI. The V end was cut by 3 bases, the J end by 7 bases, with 13 bases between. The length of the CDR3 is 14 residues. The DNA for the CDR3 is TGTGCCAGCTCACCGGTAGAGGTTCCCCAGCCCCAGCATTTT. This encodes CASSPVEVPQPQHF.

The chain links TRBV29-1 to TRBJ2-7; D unclear. CDR1 is SQVTM and CDR2 is ANQGSEA in the germline V gene. This CDR3 region has 12 residues. V dropped 5 bases and J dropped 6 bases, with 14 bases sitting between them. CDR3 residues: CSVRNSLAEQYF. The CDR3 DNA reads as TGCAGCGTTCGGAATAGCTTGGCCGAGCAGTACTTC.

CDR3 region: CASSGTRAQETQYF. In DNA, the CDR3 is TGTGCCAGCAGCGGGACGCGGGCCCAAGAGACCCAGTACTTC. The gene calls are TRBV7-2 and TRBJ2-5, with D possibly being TRBD1 or TRBD2 (5 bases each). This CDR3 has 14 amino acids. Trimming took off 5 bases at V and 1 base at J, with 11 bases between the two ends. Germline V gene data show CDR1 as SGHTA and CDR2 as FQGNSA.

This clone turned up a few times. The J gene is TRBJ2-6, the V gene TRBV29-1; D perhaps matches TRBD1 (6 bases). V lost 6 bases and J lost 0, with 12 bases in between. The CDR3 runs 15 residues. In germline, CDR1 is SQVTM, CDR2 ANQGSEA. The CDR3 reads CSVVDRHSGANVLTF. CDR3 in DNA: TGCAGCGTGGTAGACAGGCACTCTGGGGCCAACGTCCTGACTTTC.

The V call is TRBV10-3, the J call TRBJ2-5; TRBD2 matches at 8 bases. The CDR3 loop spans 17 amino acids. The germline V gene encodes CDR1 ENHRY and CDR2 SYGVKD. The ends lost 1 base at V and 3 bases at J; junction bases unmatched: 10. In nucleotides, the CDR3 is TGTGCCATCAGTGAGTACGGGCGGCGAGCGGGGGAAGAGACCCAGTACTTC. This codes for CAISEYGRRAGEETQYF.

This sequence joins TRBV29-1 and TRBJ2-1; the D gene is possibly TRBD1 (6 bases). The V end was cut by 2 bases, the J end by 6 bases, with 17 bases between. The CDR3 has 15 amino acids. Germline V gene sequence: CDR1 SQVTM, CDR2 ANQGSEA. DNA for the CDR3: TGCAGCGTTGAAACGGACAGCGGTCCAAGCAATGAGCAGTTCTTC. Translation gives CSVETDSGPSNEQFF.

This sequence joins TRBV9 and TRBJ1-5; no reliable D call. The germline V and J ends were trimmed by 4 bases and 8 bases, with 10 bases remaining between them. This CDR3 has 12 residues. Germline CDR1 SGDLS, CDR2 YYNGEE. Here the CDR3 reads CASSRPGEPQHF. CDR3 nucleotide sequence: TGTGCCAGCAGCCGTCCCGGTGAGCCCCAGCATTTT.

The genes are TRBV5-1 and TRBJ2-2; D is perhaps TRBD1 or TRBD2 (6 bases each). Germline loops: CDR1 SGHRS, CDR2 YFSETQ. CDR3 size: 15 residues. Trimming stripped 7 bases from V and 6 bases from J, with 19 bases between. The CDR3 spells CASEPTGARAGELFF. The CDR3 nucleotides read TGCGCCAGCGAGCCCACGGGGGCGAGGGCCGGGGAGCTGTTTTTT.

The chain carries TRBV7-2 and TRBJ2-7; 11 bases line up with TRBD2. The CDR3 runs to 18 residues. The germline gives CDR1 SGHTA, CDR2 FQGNSA. V lost 2 bases and J lost 5; bases outside the gene matches: 14. The CDR3 region is CASSLTTSGGALWHEQYF. CDR3 sequence (DNA): TGTGCCAGCAGCTTAACTACTAGCGGGGGAGCCCTCTGGCACGAGCAGTACTTC.

This clone was found many times. The same CDR3 can be traced to other DNA sequences in this sample. The gene calls are TRBV30 and TRBJ1-5; TRBD1 is a possible D gene (5 bases). With 1 base removed from V and 3 bases from J, the gap between germline ends came to 7 bases. This CDR3 is 13 amino acids long. Germline V gives CDR1 GTSNPN, CDR2 SVGIG (reference sequence). The CDR3 DNA is TGTGCCTGGAGTGGAGGGGACAATCAGCCCCAGCATTTT. The encoded protein is CAWSGGDNQPQHF.

As DNA, the CDR3 is TGCAGCGTTGAACTAGGCGGCGGCGTCTCCTACAATGAGCAGTTCTTC. Protein sequence: CSVELGGGVSYNEQFF. The J gene is TRBJ2-1, the V gene TRBV29-1; no firm D call. The V gene's germline CDR1 is SQVTM and CDR2 ANQGSEA. This CDR3 comprises 16 residues. The V and J ends lost 2 bases and 0 bases respectively, with 14 bases between them.

This rearrangement joins TRBV30 to TRBJ1-1; possible D gene TRBD1, 5 bases. CDR1 GTSNPN and CDR2 SVGIG come from the germline V gene (reference sequence). CDR3 length equals 14 residues. Trimming removed 1 base at V and 0 bases at J, with 9 bases between. The CDR3 loop reads CAWSGDPVNTEAFF. In DNA form, the CDR3 reads TGTGCCTGGAGTGGGGACCCAGTGAACACTGAAGCTTTCTTT.

The V gene is TRBV30, the J gene TRBJ2-6; TRBD1 agrees at 10 bases. The CDR3 contains 17 residues. The V gene end was trimmed by 8 bases and the J gene end by 0 bases; junction bases not matched to a gene: 10. From germline, CDR1 is GTSNPN and CDR2 SVGIG (reference sequence). CDR3 protein: CALAMGQGSSGANVLTF. In DNA, the CDR3 is TGTGCCCTAGCTATGGGACAGGGGAGCTCTGGGGCCAACGTCCTGACTTTC.

The chain links TRBV27 to TRBJ2-7, with D perhaps given as TRBD1 or TRBD2 (5 bases each). This CDR3 contains 15 residues. Trimming cost V 5 bases and J 2 bases, with 16 bases left between them. CDR1 and CDR2 from the germline V gene are MNHEY and SMNVEV (reference sequence). The CDR3 nucleotides read TGTGCCAGCAGTACCAGCGGCAGGGACCCCTACGAGCAGTACTTC. As protein: CASSTSGRDPYEQYF.

The genes are TRBV10-2 and TRBJ2-5; 13 bases map to TRBD2. The V gene's germline CDR1 is WSHSY and CDR2 SAAADI. The CDR3 consists of 18 residues. With 2 bases clipped from V and 2 bases from J, the junction kept 8 bases outside the gene matches. CDR3 DNA: TGCGCCAGCAGTGAGCGACCCGGGACTAGCGGGGAGCAAGAGACCCAGTACTTC. Its protein product is CASSERPGTSGEQETQYF.

The chain combines TRBV25-1 with TRBJ1-4, with D possibly matching TRBD1 (6 bases). The CDR3 has 15 residues. Trimming cost V 3 bases and J 10 bases, with 18 bases left between them. Germline assignment: CDR1 MGHDK and CDR2 SYGVNS. The CDR3 DNA reads as TGTGCCAGCAGTGATGACAGGACGGGGTCCGGAAAACTGTTTTTT. Its translation is CASSDDRTGSGKLFF.

This chain joins TRBV6-5 and TRBJ2-5; maybe TRBD2 (6 bases). The CDR3 spans 14 residues. V lost 2 bases, J lost 4 bases, and 11 bases lay in between. Germline V gene data show CDR1 as MNHEY and CDR2 as SVGAGI. This CDR3 reads CASSYRAGGETQYF. CDR3 DNA: TGTGCCAGCAGTTACAGGGCCGGGGGAGAGACCCAGTACTTC.

This CDR3 reads CSVARNYNEQFF. The CDR3, as DNA: TGCAGCGTTGCCCGGAACTACAATGAGCAGTTCTTC. The V and J genes are TRBV29-1 and TRBJ2-1; D gene unclear. Trimming pared 4 bases from V and 3 bases from J, leaving 7 bases between. The CDR3 totals 12 residues. Germline V gene data show CDR1 as SQVTM and CDR2 as ANQGSEA.

This clone was seen only once. V gene TRBV7-3 combines with J gene TRBJ1-1; no firm D call. Germline lookup yields CDR1 SGHTA and CDR2 FQGTGA. This CDR3 is built from 14 residues. Trimming shortened V by 2 bases and J by 1 base, and 8 bases separated the two germline ends. DNA for the CDR3: TGTGCCAGCAGCTTAGGCATGGGGAACACTGAAGCTTTCTTT. This gives the protein CASSLGMGNTEAFF.

Details on this clone: One junction end does not reproduce the germline sequence, and a read error may be involved. V gene TRBV20-1 combines with J gene TRBJ2-3; either TRBD1 or TRBD2 may supply D (6 bases each). The CDR3 runs 11 residues. The germline V gene has CDR1 DFQATT and CDR2 SNEGSKA (reference sequence). CDR3 residues: CSARSPGGPTF. As DNA, the CDR3 is TGCAGTGCTAGAAGCCCCGGGGGCCCTACATTT.

This chain links TRBV12-5 with TRBJ1-1; D call uncertain. Germline CDR1 reads LGHNT; CDR2 reads FRNRAP. Trimming cost V 3 bases and J 6 bases, with 5 bases left between them. The CDR3 is 11 residues long. The CDR3 spells CASGFAAEAFF. CDR3 sequence (DNA): TGTGCTAGTGGTTTTGCGGCTGAAGCTTTCTTT. Filled out from reference TRBV12-5 and TRBJ1-1, the complete variable domain reads DARVTQTPRHKVTEMGQEVTMRCQPILGHNTVFWYRQTMMQGLELLAYFRNRAPLDDSGMPKDRFSAEMPDATLATLKIQPSEPRDSAVYFCASGFAAEAFFGQGTRLTVV.

The chain combines TRBV11-2 with TRBJ2-7; 12 bases align to TRBD2. Per germline, CDR1 SGHAT and CDR2 FQNNGV. The V segment lost 2 bases and the J segment 1 base; nucleotides outside the gene matches: 9. The length of the CDR3 is 18 residues. The CDR3 loop is CASSLWASGGAVSYEQYF. The DNA for the CDR3 is TGTGCCAGCAGCTTATGGGCTAGCGGGGGGGCGGTGTCCTACGAGCAGTACTTC.

The J gene is TRBJ1-5, the V gene TRBV6-5; no firm D call. Germline V gene sequence: CDR1 MNHEY, CDR2 SVGAGI. Trimming cost V 5 bases and J 7 bases, with 12 bases left between them. CDR3 length: 13 residues. The CDR3 bases are TGTGCCAGCAGTACCCGAGATAGGCAGCCCCAGCATTTT. Protein: CASSTRDRQPQHF.

This clone was recorded a few times. This chain connects TRBV30 to TRBJ1-5; D is perhaps TRBD1 (6 bases). Germline V gene sequence: CDR1 GTSNPN, CDR2 SVGIG (reference sequence). There are 14 residues in the CDR3. The germline V and J ends were trimmed by 5 bases and 0 bases, with 11 bases remaining between them. CDR3 bases: TGTGCCTGGCGGGGGCCAAATAGCAATCAGCCCCAGCATTTT. It specifies CAWRGPNSNQPQHF.